The 8 T cell receptor beta chains given below trace back to one sample, sequenced in a study of T-cell reconstitution after alpha-beta-depleted transplantation in children. A library of TCRbeta sequences, prepared with unique molecular identifiers, was generated. TCRdb reprocessed the PCR reads with MiXCR, giving one entry per CDR3 protein. The data contain fewer than 700,000 distinct CDR3 sequences, 13% of them seen just once; the ten biggest clones take up over 2%. The input for sequencing was PBMCs, mostly from graft donor cells, taken 360 days after TCRalphabeta/CD19-depleted stem cell transplant. The source is a male patient under 18 who had a stem cell transplant for acute myeloid leukemia, so the T cells may come from the graft donor.

This chain joins TRBV28 and TRBJ2-2; 10 nucleotides agree with TRBD1. CDR1 and CDR2 from the germline V gene are MDHEN and SYDVKM. The CDR3 contains 14 residues. After removal of 5 bases from V and 7 bases from J, the junction contained 4 bases not matched to a gene. The CDR3 protein is CASSDRGRGGELFF. CDR3 coding DNA: TGTGCCAGCAGTGACAGGGGGCGAGGCGGGGAGCTGTTTTTT.

CDR3 residues: CASSQQQTGAFYNEQFF. CDR3 in DNA: TGCGCCAGCAGCCAACAACAAACGGGGGCCTTCTACAATGAGCAGTTCTTC. V is TRBV4-3 and J is TRBJ2-1; D could derive from TRBD1 or TRBD2 (6 bases each). V gave up 2 bases and J gave up 3 bases, with 17 bases separating them. The CDR3 sequence is 17 residues long. Germline V gives CDR1 LGHNA, CDR2 YSLEER.

With regard to this clonotype: Sequence at one end of the junction differs from germline and may be a read error. The CDR3 reads CASSLPPGRTF. The DNA for the CDR3 is TGTGCCAGCAGTTTACCCCCGGGACGGACTTTT. The chain has TRBV12-3 or TRBV12-4 and TRBJ1-1; the D gene is possibly TRBD1 (5 bases). The CDR3 runs 11 residues.

This clonotype was picked up many times. The rearrangement uses TRBV29-1 and TRBJ2-3, with D tentatively TRBD2 (6 bases). CDR1 and CDR2 from the germline V gene are SQVTM and ANQGSEA. The CDR3 contains 14 residues. Trimming stripped 1 base from V and 5 bases from J, with 13 bases between. The CDR3 DNA follows: TGCAGCGTTGAAGGGGGCGGGATTTTAGATACGCAGTATTTT. It translates to CSVEGGGILDTQYF.

This clonotype showed up many times. The chain joins TRBV29-1 to TRBJ2-7; D is unclear. This CDR3 is built from 10 residues. V gave up 4 bases and J gave up 6 bases, with 7 bases separating them. Germline-derived CDR1 and CDR2 are SQVTM and ANQGSEA. CDR3 in DNA: TGCAGCGTTGGGGCCTCCGAGCAGTACTTC. Protein product: CSVGASEQYF.

The J gene is TRBJ2-3, the V gene TRBV6-1; 11 nucleotides line up with TRBD2. The CDR3 has 18 residues. Germline V gene data show CDR1 as MNHNS and CDR2 as SASEGT. V lost 6 bases, J lost 0 bases, and 11 bases stayed unmatched. The CDR3 bases are TGTGCCAGCAGCACCAGAACTAGCGGGAGTGTAAGCACAGATACGCAGTATTTT. This encodes CASSTRTSGSVSTDTQYF.

This clonotype was counted a few times. J is TRBJ2-5 and V is TRBV7-3; D gene uncertain. CDR1 and CDR2 (germline): SGHTA, FQGTGA. Trimming removed 1 base at V and 2 bases at J, with 8 bases between. This CDR3 spans 14 amino acids. As DNA, the CDR3 is TGTGCCAGCAGCTTAATAGGGAATCAAGAGACCCAGTACTTC. Amino acid sequence: CASSLIGNQETQYF.

This rearrangement joins TRBV6-1 to TRBJ2-5, with 8 positions matching TRBD1. Per the germline V gene, CDR1 is MNHNS and CDR2 is SASEGT. The CDR3 is 15 amino acids. With 4 bases clipped from V and 5 bases from J, the junction kept 9 bases outside the gene matches. CDR3 DNA: TGTGCCAGCAGTGCTTTGACAGGGGTAGGGGAGACCCAGTACTTC. Protein product: CASSALTGVGETQYF.